This entry lists 7 T cell receptor beta chains sequenced from one sample in a study of T cell responses to AZD1222 COVID-19 vaccine. Assay used: immunoSEQ multiplex PCR; TCRdb lists only in-frame clones, some missing. The table records 59,000 or so clones, about 86% of them present only once. The sequenced sample was peripheral blood, obtained on day 0 of AZD1222 vaccination. These receptors came from an adult in good health.

This clone was seen once. This sequence joins TRBV14 and TRBJ1-1; D unclear. CDR1 is SGHDN and CDR2 is FVKESK in the germline V gene. Deletions cut 1 base from V and 7 bases from J, with 7 bases between. The CDR3 has 12 amino acids. DNA of the CDR3: TGTGCCAGCAGCCAAGGGAGGGATGAAGCTTTCTTT. This gives the protein CASSQGRDEAFF.

A few counts support this clone. The sample contains more than one DNA sequence encoding this CDR3. This chain links TRBV7-8 with TRBJ2-7; 7 bases align to TRBD2. The CDR3 spans 14 residues. The V gene end was trimmed by 3 bases and the J gene end by 0 bases; junction bases not matched to a gene: 2. Germline V CDR1 and CDR2: SGHVS, FQNEAQ. DNA for the CDR3: TGTGCCAGCAGCTTTGGCGGGAGCTCCTACGAGCAGTACTTC. Translated, it gives CASSFGGSSYEQYF. The complete variable domain, with remaining parts taken from reference TRBV7-8 and TRBJ2-7, reads GAGVSQSPRYKVAKRGQDVALRCDPISGHVSLFWYQQALGQGPEFLTYFQNEAQLDKSGLPSDRFFAERPEGSVSTLKIQRTQQEDSAVYLCASSFGGSSYEQYFGPGTRLTVT.

The V and J genes are TRBV15 and TRBJ1-6; perhaps TRBD1 as D (5 bases). The V gene lost 0 bases and the J gene lost 6 bases, with 21 bases spanning the gap. The V gene's germline CDR1 is LNHNV and CDR2 YYDKDF (reference sequence). The CDR3 has 19 residues. The CDR3 sequence is CATSRDVAGWDSGNSPLHF. CDR3 DNA: TGTGCCACCAGCAGAGATGTCGCAGGCTGGGACTCGGGTAATTCACCCCTCCACTTT.

The chain has TRBV3-1 (or the pseudogene TRBV3-2) and TRBJ2-1; D remains unclear. V shed 3 bases and J shed 8 bases, with 11 bases lying between them. The CDR3 has 13 amino acids. Per germline, CDR1 LGHDT and CDR2 YNNKEL (reference sequence). This CDR3 reads CASSQDQVDEQFF. The CDR3 coding sequence is TGTGCCAGCAGCCAGGACCAAGTGGATGAGCAGTTCTTC.

The CDR3 DNA reads as TGTGCCAGTAGTCCGGGCATTACCTACGAGCAGTACTTC. As protein: CASSPGITYEQYF. The rearrangement joins TRBV19 to TRBJ2-7; D remains unclear. Trimming took 5 bases from V and 2 from J, leaving 10 bases between them. The CDR3 length is 13 residues. CDR1 is LNHDA and CDR2 is SQIVND in the germline V gene (reference sequence).

The chain is built from TRBV16 and TRBJ1-1; 9 bases match TRBD1. Germline CDR1 KGHSY, CDR2 FQNENV. The CDR3 covers 14 residues. The V gene end was trimmed by 6 bases and the J gene end by 5 bases; junction bases not matched to a gene: 7. The CDR3 DNA sequence: TGTGCCAGCAGGGGACAGGGAATGGGGACTGAAGCTTTCTTT. It translates to CASRGQGMGTEAFF.

This clone is a singleton in its sample. V is TRBV14 and J is TRBJ2-4, with unresolved D. The CDR3 is 17 amino acids. The germline gives CDR1 SGHDN, CDR2 FVKESK. Deletions cut 4 bases from V and 0 bases from J, with 16 bases between. The CDR3 loop reads CASSRSGGELAKNIQYF. The CDR3 DNA sequence: TGTGCCAGCAGCCGATCGGGCGGCGAGCTAGCCAAAAACATTCAGTACTTC.